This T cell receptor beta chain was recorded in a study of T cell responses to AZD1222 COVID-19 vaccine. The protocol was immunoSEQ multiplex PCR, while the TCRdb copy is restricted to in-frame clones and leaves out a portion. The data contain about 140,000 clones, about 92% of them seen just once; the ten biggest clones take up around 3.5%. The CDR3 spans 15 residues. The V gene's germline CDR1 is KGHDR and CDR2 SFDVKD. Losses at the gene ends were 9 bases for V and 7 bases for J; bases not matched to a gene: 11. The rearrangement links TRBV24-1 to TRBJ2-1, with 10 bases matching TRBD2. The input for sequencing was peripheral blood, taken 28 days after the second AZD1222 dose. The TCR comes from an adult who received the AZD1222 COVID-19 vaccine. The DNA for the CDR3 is TGTGCCACCGGGCCTCTAGCGGGAGAGGTGAATGAGCAGTTCTTC. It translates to CATGPLAGEVNEQFF.